One sample yielded the 12 T cell receptor beta chains listed below, sequenced in a study of shared clonotypes between healthy human individuals. This table comes from immunoSEQ multiplex PCR, and its TCRdb copy is limited to in-frame clones, with some not included. This table has approximately 2.1 million clones, 93% appearing once. The sequencing sample was made of naive CD4+ T cells from PBMCs. Subset specified: CD45RA+ positively selected. All receptors come from a man aged 18 to 30 in good health. Some clones in this sample may be carry-over from other donors' samples.

This sequence joins TRBV5-1 and TRBJ2-3, with D hard to call. The CDR3 totals 18 residues. Germline-derived CDR1 and CDR2 are SGHRS and YFSETQ. V was shortened by 2 bases and J by 2 bases, with 21 bases between the two germline ends. CDR3 DNA: TGCGCCAGCAGCTTAAGGATCGCTAGACCCGGAGCCACAGATACGCAGTATTTT. Residues: CASSLRIARPGATDTQYF.

Only one count was recorded for this clone. The gene calls are TRBV5-1 and TRBJ1-1; D ambiguous. CDR3 length: 12 residues. V was cut by 3 bases and J by 9 bases, with 12 bases left in between. Germline V CDR1 and CDR2: SGHRS, YFSETQ. CDR3 nucleotides: TGCGCCAGCAGCTATACGGGATTGCAAGCTTTCTTT. As protein: CASSYTGLQAFF.

The rearrangement joins TRBV5-1 to TRBJ1-3, with unresolved D. Trimming took 2 bases from V and 1 from J, leaving 13 bases between them. The CDR3 loop spans 16 amino acids. CDR1 is SGHRS, CDR2 YFSETQ, per germline. For the CDR3, the DNA is TGCGCCAGCAGCTTTTCTTGGGCAGGTTCTGGAAACACCATATATTTT. Amino acid sequence: CASSFSWAGSGNTIYF.

This sequence joins TRBV4-1 and TRBJ2-4; the match to TRBD2 covers 9 bases. The CDR3 has 17 residues. Looked up from germline, CDR1 is MGHRA and CDR2 is YSYEKL. V was pared by 1 base and J by 6 bases, with 10 bases of the junction left unmatched. The CDR3 DNA sequence: TGCGCCAGCAGCCAAGGGGCGGGAGGGCGGCGGGGAAACATTCAGTACTTC. Translating gives CASSQGAGGRRGNIQYF.

J is TRBJ1-1 and V is TRBV6-6; D is unresolved. Germline V CDR1 and CDR2: MNHNY, SVGAGI (reference sequence). The CDR3 has 11 residues. Trimming took off 5 bases at V and 10 bases at J, with 11 bases between the two ends. As DNA, the CDR3 is TGTGCCAGCAGTCAGGAAATTCGAGCTTTCTTT. Amino acid sequence: CASSQEIRAFF.

The chain uses TRBV7-2 and TRBJ1-2; 10 positions match TRBD1. Trimming removed 1 base from V and 6 bases from J; junction bases left unmatched: 5. This CDR3 comprises 15 residues. Germline assignment: CDR1 SGHTA and CDR2 FQGNSA. Here the CDR3 reads CASSLGGQGRHGYTF. The CDR3 bases are TGTGCCAGCAGCTTAGGGGGACAGGGGCGACATGGCTACACCTTC.

This chain connects TRBV7-2 to TRBJ2-7; 8 bases are shared with TRBD1. This CDR3 spans 15 amino acids. J was trimmed by 0 bases and V by 1 base; bases with no gene match: 2. Germline CDR1 SGHTA, CDR2 FQGNSA. The CDR3 bases are TGTGCCAGCAGCTTAGGGGGACAGGACTCCTACGAGCAGTACTTC. It encodes CASSLGGQDSYEQYF.

Only one count was recorded for this clone. The rearrangement links TRBV5-1 to TRBJ1-3, with D unclear. The germline V and J ends were trimmed by 0 bases and 4 bases, with 5 bases remaining between them. Looked up from germline, CDR1 is SGHRS and CDR2 is YFSETQ. This CDR3 spans 13 amino acids. As DNA, the CDR3 is TGCGCCAGCAGCTTGGCCGAGGGAAACACCATATATTTT. This sequence encodes CASSLAEGNTIYF.

This chain connects TRBV6-6 to TRBJ1-5, with D perhaps matching TRBD1 (5 bases). Deletions cut 5 bases from V and 6 bases from J, with 14 bases between. The CDR3 has 14 amino acids. Germline CDR1 and CDR2: MNHNY and SVGAGI (reference sequence). DNA of the CDR3: TGTGCCAGCAGTGGGGGGACGGATTCTCAGCCCCAGCATTTT. Protein product: CASSGGTDSQPQHF.

With regard to this clone: The same CDR3 arises from other DNA sequences in this sample as well. The chain combines TRBV6-4 with TRBJ1-2; tentatively, D is TRBD1 (6 bases). CDR1 and CDR2 from the germline V gene are MRHNA and SNTAGT. Trimming shortened V by 4 bases and J by 4 bases, and 7 bases separated the two germline ends. The CDR3 spans 12 residues. The CDR3 region is CASSGGGYGYTF. The CDR3 nucleotides are TGTGCCAGCAGTGGAGGGGGCTATGGCTACACCTTC.

The chain carries TRBV7-6 and TRBJ2-7, with D perhaps matching TRBD1 or TRBD2 (5 bases each). The length of the CDR3 is 12 residues. V lost 5 bases and J lost 7, with 12 bases in between. Germline CDR1 and CDR2: SGHVS and FNYEAQ. The CDR3 loop is CASSQGEGEQYF. DNA of the CDR3: TGTGCCAGCAGCCAGGGAGAGGGAGAGCAGTACTTC.

This clone was recorded once. The chain recombines TRBV9 with TRBJ1-2; TRBD1 is a possible D gene (5 bases). The CDR3 is 15 residues long. V was trimmed by 0 bases and J by 4 bases, leaving 13 bases between them. CDR1 and CDR2 from the germline V gene are SGDLS and YYNGEE. The CDR3 DNA is TGTGCCAGCAGCGTAGTAGTAGGAGGGGTCTATGGCTACACCTTC. This encodes CASSVVVGGVYGYTF.